These 9 T cell receptor beta chains were sequenced from one sample in a study of shared clonotypes between healthy human individuals. Assay used: immunoSEQ multiplex PCR; TCRdb lists only in-frame clones, some missing. This sample has nearly 1 million clones, with 76% found just once. Sequencing input: memory CD4+ T cells sorted from blood. Stated subset: CD45RA-negative fraction. Every receptor here comes from a man younger than 30 in good health.

The chain uses TRBV7-2 and TRBJ2-7, with TRBD1 matching over 11 bases. The V segment lost 5 bases and the J segment 3 bases; nucleotides outside the gene matches: 6. The CDR3 is made up of 15 amino acids. Germline assignment: CDR1 SGHTA and CDR2 FQGNSA. The CDR3 DNA is TGTGCCAGCAGCGCACCGGGACAGGGGGTCTACGAGCAGTACTTC. Translation: CASSAPGQGVYEQYF.

Of note for this clone: This same CDR3 is encoded by further DNA sequences in the sample. V and J are TRBV18 and TRBJ2-1; possible D gene TRBD2, 5 bases. Germline CDR1 reads KGHSH; CDR2 reads LQKENI. The CDR3 sequence is 15 residues long. V was shortened by 6 bases and J by 0 bases, with 12 bases between the two germline ends. The CDR3: CASSPRESSYNEQFF. The CDR3 region has the DNA TGTGCCAGCTCCCCCCGGGAAAGCTCCTACAATGAGCAGTTCTTC. The entire variable domain, with the rest obtained from reference TRBV18 and TRBJ2-1, is as follows: NAGVMQNPRHLVRRRGQEARLRCSPMKGHSHVYWYRQLPEEGLKFMVYLQKENIIDESGMPKERFSAEFPKEGPSILRIQQVVRGDSAAYFCASSPRESSYNEQFFGPGTRLTVL.

V gene TRBV27 combines with J gene TRBJ2-3; possibly TRBD1 or TRBD2 for D (5 bases each). V was shortened by 5 bases and J by 10 bases, with 16 bases between the two germline ends. This CDR3 contains 13 residues. Germline assignment: CDR1 MNHEY and CDR2 SMNVEV (reference sequence). The CDR3 sequence: CASSGQGGLAQYF. The CDR3 DNA reads TGTGCCAGCAGTGGCCAGGGTGGACTGGCGCAGTATTTT.

The rearrangement joins TRBV4-2 to TRBJ2-2, with 8 positions matching TRBD1. Germline V lookup: CDR1 LGHNA, CDR2 YNFKEQ. The V gene end was trimmed by 2 bases and the J gene end by 5 bases; junction bases not matched to a gene: 4. The CDR3 totals 15 residues. DNA for the CDR3: TGTGCCAGCAGCCAACAGGGGGCCGGTACCGGGGAGCTGTTTTTT. Its protein product is CASSQQGAGTGELFF.

The rearrangement links TRBV7-2 to TRBJ1-6; D unresolved. Germline values: CDR1 SGHTA, CDR2 FQGNSA. The CDR3 runs to 14 residues. V lost 1 base and J lost 9, with 10 bases in between. In DNA, the CDR3 is TGTGCCAGCAGCTTAGTTCAGTCCAGTTCACCCCTCCACTTT. The encoded protein is CASSLVQSSSPLHF.

This rearrangement joins TRBV6-5 to TRBJ2-7, with 7 bases matching TRBD2. CDR3 length equals 11 residues. Germline V gene sequence: CDR1 MNHEY, CDR2 SVGAGI. The V segment lost 8 bases and the J segment 8 bases; nucleotides outside the gene matches: 6. The CDR3 DNA reads as TGTGCCAGCGGCCTAGCGGTTAAGCAGTACTTC. Protein: CASGLAVKQYF.

The chain combines TRBV6-1 with TRBJ2-2; 9 bases align to TRBD1. Germline loops: CDR1 MNHNS, CDR2 SASEGT. The trim removed 4 bases at V and 7 bases at J, leaving 4 bases unmatched. The CDR3 contains 14 residues. CDR3 loop: CASSVQGADGELFF. The CDR3 DNA follows: TGTGCCAGCAGTGTACAGGGGGCGGACGGGGAGCTGTTTTTT.

V is TRBV6-6 and J is TRBJ1-4; D is unresolved. V gave up 6 bases and J gave up 7 bases, with 12 bases separating them. The germline V gene has CDR1 MNHNY and CDR2 SVGAGI (reference sequence). The CDR3 loop spans 13 amino acids. This chain's CDR3 is CASSPEEREKLFF. Written as DNA, the CDR3 is TGTGCCAGCAGCCCCGAGGAGCGTGAAAAACTGTTTTTT.

The chain joins TRBV2 to TRBJ1-2; D gene unclear. Germline V CDR1 and CDR2: SNHLY, FYNNEI. Trimming cost V 4 bases and J 4 bases, with 19 bases left between them. The CDR3 consists of 16 residues. The CDR3 here is CASSAGLAAVPYGYTF. Written as DNA, the CDR3 is TGTGCCAGCAGTGCGGGGTTGGCGGCCGTTCCCTATGGCTACACCTTC.